This entry lists 5 T cell receptor beta chains sequenced from one sample in a study of blood T cell repertoires in COVID-19. Data came from immunoSEQ multiplex PCR; TCRdb stores just in-frame clones and leaves some out. The sample carries some 330,000 clones, more than 85% recorded once. Input material: PBMCs or T cells enriched from blood (not recorded which). These receptors were collected from a woman in her 30s who had recovered from COVID-19.

The CDR3 nucleotides are TGTGCCAGCAGTGAAGTTAGTCGGGGTCGGGGCAATCAGCCCCAGCATTTT. It encodes CASSEVSRGRGNQPQHF. V gene TRBV6-1 combines with J gene TRBJ1-5; D gene uncertain. CDR3 size: 17 residues. Germline CDR1 reads MNHNS; CDR2 reads SASEGT. V lost 1 base and J lost 2, with 15 bases in between.

The CDR3 bases are TGTGCCAGTAGCCAAGTTAGCGGGCTCGACGGGCAGTACTTC. Translating it yields CASSQVSGLDGQYF. This sequence joins TRBV19 and TRBJ2-7; 7 nucleotides match TRBD2. Germline-derived CDR1 and CDR2 are LNHDA and SQIVND (reference sequence). Trimming took 6 bases from V and 9 from J; bases not matched to a gene: 14. CDR3 length: 14 amino acids.

The chain is built from TRBV5-1 and TRBJ1-1; no clear D. Germline V gene sequence: CDR1 SGHRS, CDR2 YFSETQ. This CDR3 has 12 amino acids. The ends were cut back, 4 bases at V and 11 bases at J, with 15 bases in the middle. The CDR3 protein is CASSLGGEGAFF. In nucleotides, the CDR3 is TGCGCCAGCAGCCTAGGCGGGGAGGGTGCTTTCTTT. Variable domain in full (rest from reference TRBV5-1 and TRBJ1-1): KAGVTQTPRYLIKTRGQQVTLSCSPISGHRSVSWYQQTPGQGLQFLFEYFSETQRNKGNFPGRFSGRQFSNSRSEMNVSTLELGDSALYLCASSLGGEGAFFGQGTRLTVV.

The chain recombines TRBV13 with TRBJ2-1; TRBD2 matches 7 bases. Trimming cost V 11 bases and J 7 bases; bases outside gene matches: 5. Germline CDR1 reads PRHDT; CDR2 reads FYEKMQ (reference sequence). This CDR3 spans 11 amino acids. CDR3 coding DNA: TGTGCCGGAGGGCGGGGGAATGAGCAGTTCTTC. This sequence encodes CAGGRGNEQFF.

The chain employs TRBV10-2 and TRBJ1-6; no firm D call. Deletions cut 6 bases from V and 10 bases from J, with 22 bases between. The CDR3 is 16 amino acids. From germline, CDR1 is WSHSY and CDR2 SAAADI. The CDR3 DNA reads as TGCGCCAGCAGCCTGGAAGGAGGGCTTGGGAGATCACCCCTCCACTTT. As protein: CASSLEGGLGRSPLHF.